This record covers a single T cell receptor beta chain. Authors' methods: Amplification of reference gene primers was used by the study to estimate nucleated cell counts. Clones were sequenced by immunoSEQ multiplex PCR, and TCRdb holds only the in-frame ones, with some missing. V and J calls and clone size follow that table, whereas D and trimming were derived from the DNA. The data hold around 170,000 clones, with roughly four fifths observed a single time. The CDR3 contains 13 residues. V dropped 3 bases and J dropped 13 bases, with 16 bases sitting between them. Germline CDR1 GTSNPN, CDR2 SVGIG (reference sequence). These data originate in a study of blood T cell repertoires in COVID-19. Overall study context: Acute and convalescent COVID-19 samples came from the United States, Italy and Spain. Nucleic acid was either cDNA or gDNA, and it came from T cells, B-cell-depleted T cells, or PBMCs.

The rearrangement joins TRBV30 to TRBJ1-6; maybe TRBD1 (5 bases). The sample was peripheral blood. This receptor was taken from a woman in her 40s with acute or convalescent COVID-19. The CDR3 loop is CAWRTTAGGPLHF. CDR3 nucleotides: TGTGCCTGGAGGACCACAGCCGGGGGGCCCCTCCACTTT.